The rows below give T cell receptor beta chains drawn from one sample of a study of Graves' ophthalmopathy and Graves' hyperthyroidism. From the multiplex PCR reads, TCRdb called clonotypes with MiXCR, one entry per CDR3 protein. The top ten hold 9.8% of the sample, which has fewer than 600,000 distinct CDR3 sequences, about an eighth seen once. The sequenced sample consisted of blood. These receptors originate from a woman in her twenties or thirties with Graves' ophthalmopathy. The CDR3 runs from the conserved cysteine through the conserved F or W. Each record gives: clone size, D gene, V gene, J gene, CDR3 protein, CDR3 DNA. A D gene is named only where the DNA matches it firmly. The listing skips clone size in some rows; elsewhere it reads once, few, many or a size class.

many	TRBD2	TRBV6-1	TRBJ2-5	CASSAREGLGEETQYF	TGTGCCAGCAGTGCTCGGGAGGGCCTCGGCGAAGAGACCCAGTACTTC
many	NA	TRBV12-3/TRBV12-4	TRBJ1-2	CASSLAQGFHGYTF	TGTGCCAGCAGTTTAGCACAGGGATTTCATGGCTACACCTTC
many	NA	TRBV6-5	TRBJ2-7	CASSYGQGEVYEQYF	TGTGCCAGCAGTTACGGGCAGGGGGAGGTATACGAGCAGTACTTC
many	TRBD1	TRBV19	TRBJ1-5	CASSIYRGGNQPQHF	TGTGCCAGTAGTATTTACAGGGGAGGCAATCAGCCCCAGCATTTT
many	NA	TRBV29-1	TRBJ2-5	CSVEDGAGGMSETQYF	TGCAGCGTTGAAGATGGGGCAGGGGGGATGTCAGAGACCCAGTACTTC
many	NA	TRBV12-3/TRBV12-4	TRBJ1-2	CASSFSGDGYGYTF	TGTGCCAGCAGTTTTTCAGGAGACGGCTATGGCTACACCTTC
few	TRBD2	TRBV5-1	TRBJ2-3	CASSAERGPDTQYF	TGCGCCAGCAGCGCCGAGCGGGGACCAGATACGCAGTATTTT
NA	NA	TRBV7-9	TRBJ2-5	CASSSRQADRHQYF	TGTGCCAGCAGCTCTAGACAGGCGGACCGACACCAGTACTTC
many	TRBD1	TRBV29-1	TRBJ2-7	CSVPGQSTYEQYF	TGCAGCGTTCCGGGACAGTCTACCTACGAGCAGTACTTC
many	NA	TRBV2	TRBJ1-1	CASSDQRIEAFF	TGTGCCAGCAGTGATCAGAGAATCGAAGCTTTCTTT
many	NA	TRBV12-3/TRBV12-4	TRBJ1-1	CASSTPEAEAFF	TGTGCCAGCAGTACGCCGGAGGCTGAAGCTTTCTTT
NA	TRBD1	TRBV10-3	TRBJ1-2	CAISESQGDGDGYTF	TGTGCCATCAGTGAGTCGCAGGGGGACGGGGATGGCTACACCTTC
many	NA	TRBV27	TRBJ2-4	CASSHRAKNIQYF	TGTGCCAGCAGCCACCGGGCAAAAAACATTCAGTACTTC
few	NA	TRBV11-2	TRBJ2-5	CASSLGASGRETQYF	TGTGCCAGCAGCTTAGGTGCCAGTGGGAGAGAGACCCAGTACTTC
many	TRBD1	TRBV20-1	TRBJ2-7	CSAGGQGSSYEQYF	TGCAGTGCTGGGGGACAGGGGTCTTCCTACGAGCAGTACTTC
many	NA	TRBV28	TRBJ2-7	CASSPRSSYEQYF	TGTGCCAGCAGTCCCAGGAGCTCCTACGAGCAGTACTTC
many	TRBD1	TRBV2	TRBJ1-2	CASSENRGQGEGYTF	TGTGCCAGCAGTGAAAATAGGGGACAGGGCGAGGGCTACACCTTC
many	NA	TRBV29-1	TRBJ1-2	CSARSGPANYGYTF	TGCAGCGCAAGGTCAGGGCCCGCTAACTATGGCTACACCTTC
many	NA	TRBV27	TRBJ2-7	CASKPDFGSGVKSYEQYF	TGTGCCAGCAAGCCGGACTTCGGCTCGGGGGTCAAGAGCTACGAGCAGTACTTC
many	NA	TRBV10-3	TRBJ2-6	CAISVAGAFSGANVLTF	TGTGCCATCAGTGTAGCAGGGGCGTTCTCTGGGGCCAACGTCCTGACTTTC
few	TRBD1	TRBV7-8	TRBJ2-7	CASSADRGITYEQYF	TGTGCCAGCAGCGCCGACAGGGGGATCACCTACGAGCAGTACTTC
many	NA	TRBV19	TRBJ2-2	CASKTALGTGELFF	TGTGCCAGTAAAACAGCGCTAGGCACCGGGGAGCTGTTTTTT
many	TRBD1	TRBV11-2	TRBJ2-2	CASSSRDRGYTGELFF	TGTGCCAGCAGCTCGCGGGACAGGGGGTACACCGGGGAGCTGTTTTTT
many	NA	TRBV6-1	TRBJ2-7	CASSEGSYYEQYF	TGTGCCAGCAGTGAAGGGAGCTACTACGAGCAGTACTTC
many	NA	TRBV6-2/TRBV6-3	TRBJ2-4	CASSGGPENIQYF	TGTGCCAGCAGCGGGGGGCCTGAAAACATTCAGTACTTC
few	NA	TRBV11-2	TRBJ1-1	CASRPAGTPFVNTEAFF	TGTGCCAGCAGACCCGCAGGCACCCCCTTCGTGAACACTGAAGCTTTCTTT
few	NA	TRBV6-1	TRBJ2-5	CASSLSRPFQETQYF	TGTGCCAGCAGCCTCTCACGGCCTTTTCAAGAGACCCAGTACTTC
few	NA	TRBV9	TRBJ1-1	CASSAYLRNTEAFF	TGTGCCAGCAGCGCCTATCTTAGAAACACTGAAGCTTTCTTT
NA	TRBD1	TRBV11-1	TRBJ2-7	CASAGQGRAREQYF	TGTGCCAGCGCAGGACAGGGACGGGCTCGTGAGCAGTACTTC
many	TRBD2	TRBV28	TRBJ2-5	CAGSGMLAGGGETQYF	TGTGCCGGCAGTGGAATGCTAGCGGGGGGAGGAGAGACCCAGTACTTC
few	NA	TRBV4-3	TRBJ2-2	CASSLYQGTTGELFF	TGCGCCAGCAGCCTATATCAGGGAACCACCGGGGAGCTGTTTTTT
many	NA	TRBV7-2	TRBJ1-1	CASSPHRMNTEAFF	TGTGCCAGCAGCCCCCACCGGATGAACACTGAAGCTTTCTTT
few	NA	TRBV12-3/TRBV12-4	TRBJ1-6	CASSPRTGGSPLHF	TGTGCCAGCAGTCCTAGGACTGGGGGCTCACCCCTCCACTTT
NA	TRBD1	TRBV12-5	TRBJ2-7	CAGSRQGPPEYF	TGTGCTGGTAGCAGACAGGGGCCCCCTGAGTACTTC
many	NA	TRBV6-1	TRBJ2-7	CASSGVQGSAYEQYF	TGTGCCAGCAGTGGGGTACAGGGAAGTGCCTACGAGCAGTACTTC
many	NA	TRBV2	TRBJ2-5	CASSGRGARETQYF	TGTGCCAGCAGTGGTAGGGGTGCCCGGGAGACCCAGTACTTC
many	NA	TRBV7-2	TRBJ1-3	CASGPDSFSGNTIYF	TGTGCCAGCGGCCCCGACAGTTTCTCTGGAAACACCATATATTTT
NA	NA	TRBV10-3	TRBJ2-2	CATASDGYTGELFF	TGTGCCACCGCATCGGACGGATACACCGGGGAGCTGTTTTTT
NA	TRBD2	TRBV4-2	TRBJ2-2	CASSQDRGLAGLNTGELFF	TGTGCCAGCAGCCAAGATCGGGGACTAGCGGGGTTAAACACCGGGGAGCTGTTTTTT
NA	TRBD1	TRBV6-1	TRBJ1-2	CASSERTGAVDGYSF	TGTGCCAGCAGTGAAAGGACAGGGGCTGTAGATGGCTACTCCTTC
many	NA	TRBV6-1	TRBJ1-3	CASSRLQGNTIYF	TGTGCCAGCAGTAGATTACAGGGAAACACCATATATTTT
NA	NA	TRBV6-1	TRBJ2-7	CASAPGPSGAVEQYF	TGTGCCAGCGCCCCGGGGCCTTCCGGAGCAGTCGAGCAGTACTTC
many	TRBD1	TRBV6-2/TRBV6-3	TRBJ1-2	CASSYTHRGGETPYGYTF	TGTGCCAGCAGTTACACCCACAGGGGCGGGGAGACCCCTTATGGCTACACCTTC
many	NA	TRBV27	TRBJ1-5	CASSTVSNQPQHF	TGTGCCAGCTCGACAGTCAGCAATCAGCCCCAGCATTTT
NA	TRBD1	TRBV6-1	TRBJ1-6	CASRETGGASYNSPLHF	TGTGCCAGCAGGGAAACAGGGGGCGCGTCCTATAATTCACCCCTCCACTTT
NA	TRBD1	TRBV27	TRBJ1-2	CASRVSPGGSYGYTF	TGTGCCAGCAGAGTTTCCCCAGGGGGCAGCTATGGCTACACCTTC
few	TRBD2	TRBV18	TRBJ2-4	CASPRLGGRAKNIQYF	TGTGCCAGCCCACGGCTGGGCGGGAGGGCCAAAAACATTCAGTACTTC
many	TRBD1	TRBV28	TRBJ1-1	CASGAGTGASTPEAFF	TGTGCCAGCGGAGCCGGGACAGGGGCTAGTACTCCTGAAGCTTTCTTT
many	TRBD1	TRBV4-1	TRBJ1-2	CASSRATGSNGYTF	TGCGCCAGCAGCCGAGCGACAGGGTCCAATGGCTACACCTTC
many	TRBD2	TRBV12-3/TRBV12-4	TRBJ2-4	CASGNGGLAKNIQYF	TGTGCCAGCGGTAACGGGGGGTTAGCCAAAAACATTCAGTACTTC
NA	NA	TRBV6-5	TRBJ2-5	CASSYTGIEETQYF	TGTGCCAGCAGTTACACAGGGATAGAGGAGACCCAGTACTTC
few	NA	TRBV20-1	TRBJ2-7	CSARGGETYEQYF	TGCAGTGCTAGGGGCGGGGAAACCTACGAGCAGTACTTC
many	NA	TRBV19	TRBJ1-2	CASRQRDTTNYGYTF	TGTGCCAGTAGGCAACGGGACACCACTAACTATGGCTACACCTTC
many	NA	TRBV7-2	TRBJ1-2	CASSLALRASADGYTF	TGTGCCAGCAGCTTAGCGCTAAGGGCGAGCGCAGATGGCTACACCTTC
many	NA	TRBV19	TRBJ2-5	CASRTTGSGETQYF	TGTGCCAGTAGGACGACAGGTTCGGGAGAGACCCAGTACTTC
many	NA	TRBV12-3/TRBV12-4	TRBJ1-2	CASSLVLSYGYTF	TGTGCCAGCAGTTTAGTTCTTTCCTATGGCTACACCTTC
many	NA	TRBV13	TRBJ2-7	CASSLGAAYEQYF	TGTGCCAGCAGTTTAGGGGCGGCCTACGAGCAGTACTTC
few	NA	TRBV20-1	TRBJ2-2	CSGQQAPGELFF	TGCAGTGGACAACAGGCCCCCGGGGAGCTGTTTTTT
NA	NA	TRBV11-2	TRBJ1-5	CASRTRTVYSGGRNQPQHF	TGTGCCAGCCGGACCCGGACAGTTTATAGTGGCGGCCGCAATCAGCCCCAGCATTTT